Included here is one T cell receptor (beta chain) sequence, with context. Its target is unknown. This sample is drawn from a study of blood T cells in healthy people across ages. Study results and caveats: Across samples, TCR beta diversity tracked strongly with naive T cell percentage. The lack of PBMC sorting stopped any conclusive naive versus antigen-experienced comparison.

The study drew donors from healthy Caucasian individuals in Russia aged roughly 6 to 100. Then a second PCR, running roughly 7 to 12 cycles, was carried out with a sample-barcoded 5' primer and a J-beta primer mix. One entry per CDR3 protein results from TCRdb running MiXCR on the 5' RACE reads. Of approximately 690,000 distinct CDR3 sequences in the sample, 58% were seen once. CDR1 and CDR2 (germline): MGHRA, YSYEKL. The CDR3 is made up of 15 amino acids. V was clipped by 0 bases and J by 3 bases, with 12 bases between them. The TCR originated in a man aged 60-69 years in good health. Input material: blood. The chain couples TRBV4-1 to TRBJ2-7; perhaps TRBD2 as D (5 bases). The CDR3 here is CASSQDRDGGYEQYF. The CDR3 bases are TGCGCCAGCAGCCAAGATCGAGACGGAGGCTACGAGCAGTACTTC.